This record concerns one TCR beta chain sequence. Its antigen is undetermined. This sample is drawn from a study of T cells in localized non-small cell lung cancer. Study-level findings and limits: Investigators sequenced only a single tumor region, leaving heterogeneity possible. There was higher T cell clonality in uninvolved adjacent lung than in tumor, and it was highest there.

The CDR3 runs to 15 residues. Trimming removed 4 bases from V and 0 bases from J, with 11 bases in between. Germline V gene data show CDR1 as SNHLY and CDR2 as FYNNEI. Produced via immunoSEQ multiplex PCR; TCRdb's table is partial and in-frame only. The sample shows roughly 70,000 clones, approximately 87% of them seen only once. The rearrangement links TRBV2 to TRBJ2-3, with D hard to call. The sample in question was peripheral blood, obtained before any cancer treatment. This receptor was taken from a male donor aged 60 or older with stage III squamous cell lung carcinoma. CDR3 nucleotides: TGTGCCAGCAGTGTCGAGACAACAAGCACAGATACGCAGTATTTT. As protein: CASSVETTSTDTQYF.